The TCR beta chain described here comes from a study of technical replicates of blood from several donors. Measured with immunoSEQ multiplex PCR; TCRdb has only the in-frame clones, and not every one. The sample yields about 81,000 clones, 85% to 95% seen once. The CDR3 runs to 15 residues. Germline trimming cut 5 bases from V and 4 bases from J; bases unmatched to any gene: 8. Germline values: CDR1 SEHNR, CDR2 FQNEAQ (reference sequence). Input material: T cells isolated from PBMCs. The TCR comes from a human donor in good health. V usage is TRBV7-9 and J usage is TRBJ2-7; 10 bases align to TRBD2. CDR3 coding DNA: TGTGCCAGCAGCAGCGGGCTAGCGGGAGATTACGAGCAGTACTTC. Its protein product is CASSSGLAGDYEQYF.